The present entry profiles one T cell receptor (beta chain) with its context. The record originates from a study of blood T cell repertoires in COVID-19. Study information: COVID-19 samples, acute and convalescent, were from the United States, Italy and Spain. T cells, B-cell-depleted T cells, or PBMCs provided the cDNA or gDNA that served as material.

Methods used by the authors: Amplification with reference gene primers provided the estimates of nucleated cell counts. Method: immunoSEQ multiplex PCR; TCRdb's copy keeps in-frame clones and lacks some. The V and J calls and the clone size are those of that table, but D and trimming were determined from the DNA. The table has around 100,000 clones, about 87% seen once. The CDR3 is made up of 13 amino acids. The germline V gene encodes CDR1 ENHRY and CDR2 SYGVKD. V lost 11 bases, J lost 2 bases, and 8 bases stayed unmatched. Sequenced: peripheral blood. The sequence derives from a woman aged 45-65 years with acute or convalescent COVID-19. V usage is TRBV10-3 and J usage is TRBJ1-1, with TRBD1 matching 7 bases. Written as DNA, the CDR3 is TGTGCCGCCTCAAGGGGGCCCAACACTGAAGCTTTCTTT. Amino acid sequence: CAASRGPNTEAFF.